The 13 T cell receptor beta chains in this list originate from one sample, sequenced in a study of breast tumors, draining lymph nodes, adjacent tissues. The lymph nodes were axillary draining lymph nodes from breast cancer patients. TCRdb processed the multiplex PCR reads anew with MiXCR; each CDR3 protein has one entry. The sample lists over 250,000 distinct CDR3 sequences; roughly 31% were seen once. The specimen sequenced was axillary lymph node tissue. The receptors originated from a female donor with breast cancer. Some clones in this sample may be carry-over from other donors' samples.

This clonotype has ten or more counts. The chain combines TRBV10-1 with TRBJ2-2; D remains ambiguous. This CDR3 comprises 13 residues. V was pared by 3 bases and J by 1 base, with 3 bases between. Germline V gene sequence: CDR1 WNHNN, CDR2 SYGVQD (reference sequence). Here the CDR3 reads CASSDGNTGELFF. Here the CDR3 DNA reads TGCGCCAGCAGTGACGGGAACACCGGGGAGCTGTTTTTT.

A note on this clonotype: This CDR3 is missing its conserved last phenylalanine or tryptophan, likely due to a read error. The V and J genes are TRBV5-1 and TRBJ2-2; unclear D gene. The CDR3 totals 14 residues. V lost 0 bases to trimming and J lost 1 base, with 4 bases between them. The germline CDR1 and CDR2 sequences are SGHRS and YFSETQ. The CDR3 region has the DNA TGCGCCAGCAGCTTGGGACAGAACACCGGGGAGCTGTTTTCT. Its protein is CASSLGQNTGELFS.

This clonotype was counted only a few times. Here the CDR3 DNA reads TGTGCCAGCAGCCCCTCTTATCGCGCAGAGGATACGCAGTATTTT. This encodes CASSPSYRAEDTQYF. The gene calls are TRBV3-1 and TRBJ2-3; unclear D gene. This CDR3 has 15 residues. V shed 4 bases and J shed 6 bases, with 17 bases lying between them. CDR1 LGHDT and CDR2 YNNKEL come from the germline V gene (reference sequence).

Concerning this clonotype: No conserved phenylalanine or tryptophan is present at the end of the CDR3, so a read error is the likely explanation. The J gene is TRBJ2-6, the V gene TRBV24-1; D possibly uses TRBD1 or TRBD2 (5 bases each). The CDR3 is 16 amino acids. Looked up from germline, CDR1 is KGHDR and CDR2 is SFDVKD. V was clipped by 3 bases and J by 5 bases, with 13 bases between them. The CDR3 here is CATSDGTGTWANVLTS. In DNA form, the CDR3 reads TGTGCCACCAGTGATGGGACGGGGACCTGGGCCAACGTCCTGACTTCC.

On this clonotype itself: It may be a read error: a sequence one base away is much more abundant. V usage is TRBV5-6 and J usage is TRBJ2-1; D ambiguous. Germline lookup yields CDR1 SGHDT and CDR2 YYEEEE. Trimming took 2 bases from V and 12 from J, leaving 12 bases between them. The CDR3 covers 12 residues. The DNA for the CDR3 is TGTGCCAGCAGCTTTGGCCTCCCGGGGCAGTTCTTC. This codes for CASSFGLPGQFF.

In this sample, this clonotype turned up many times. The CDR3 is CASSVTGQGGYTF. CDR3 bases: TGCGCCAGCAGCGTAACGGGACAGGGAGGCTACACCTTC. The chain carries TRBV5-1 and TRBJ1-2; 9 bases line up with TRBD1. The CDR3 runs to 13 residues. Germline V gives CDR1 SGHRS, CDR2 YFSETQ. V gave up 4 bases and J gave up 8 bases; unmatched junction bases: 6.

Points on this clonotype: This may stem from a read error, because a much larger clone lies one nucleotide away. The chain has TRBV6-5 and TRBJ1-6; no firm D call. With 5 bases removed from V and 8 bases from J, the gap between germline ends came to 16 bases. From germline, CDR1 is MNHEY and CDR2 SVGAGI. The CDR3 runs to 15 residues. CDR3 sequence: CASSHLGSVDSPLHF. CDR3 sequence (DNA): TGTGCCAGCAGTCACTTGGGCAGCGTCGATTCACCCCTCCACTTT.

This CDR3 reads CASRSTGGGQPQHF. CDR3 DNA sequence: TGTGCCAGCAGGTCCACAGGGGGGGGTCAGCCCCAGCATTTT. The V gene is TRBV6-5, the J gene TRBJ1-5, with 8 nucleotides matching TRBD1. The germline gives CDR1 MNHEY, CDR2 SVGAGI. The CDR3 is made up of 14 amino acids. V trimming: 6 bases; J trimming: 6 bases; junction bases outside the gene matches: 7.

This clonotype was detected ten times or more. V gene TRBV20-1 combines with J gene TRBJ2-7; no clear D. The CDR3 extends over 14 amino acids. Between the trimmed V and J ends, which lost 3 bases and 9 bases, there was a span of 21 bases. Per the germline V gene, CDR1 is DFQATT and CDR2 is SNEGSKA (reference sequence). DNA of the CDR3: TGCAGTGCTAGGGGGTCAGTGCCCTTCCTGGTGCAGTACTTC. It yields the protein CSARGSVPFLVQYF.

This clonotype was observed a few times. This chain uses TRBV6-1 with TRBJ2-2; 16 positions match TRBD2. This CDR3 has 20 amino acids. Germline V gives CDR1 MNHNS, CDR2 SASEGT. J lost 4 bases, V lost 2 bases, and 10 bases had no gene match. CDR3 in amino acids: CASSELPGLAGGLGTGELFF. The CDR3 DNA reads TGTGCCAGCAGTGAACTCCCGGGACTAGCGGGAGGGCTCGGCACCGGGGAGCTGTTTTTT.

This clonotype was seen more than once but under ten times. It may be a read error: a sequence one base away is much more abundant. CDR3 nucleotides: TGTGCCATCAGTGAACTAGATCGGGTCCACAATGAGCAGTTCTTC. This translates into CAISELDRVHNEQFF. The chain is built from TRBV10-3 and TRBJ2-1, with D possibly matching TRBD2 (5 bases). The germline CDR1 and CDR2 sequences are ENHRY and SYGVKD. Trimming removed 3 bases from V and 5 bases from J, with 14 bases in between. The CDR3 is made up of 15 amino acids.

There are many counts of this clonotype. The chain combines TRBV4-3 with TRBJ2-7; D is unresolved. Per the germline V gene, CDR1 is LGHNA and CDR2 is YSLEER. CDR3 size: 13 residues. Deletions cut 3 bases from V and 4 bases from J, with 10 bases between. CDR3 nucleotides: TGCGCCAGCAGCCACACACAGCGATACGAGCAGTACTTC. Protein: CASSHTQRYEQYF.

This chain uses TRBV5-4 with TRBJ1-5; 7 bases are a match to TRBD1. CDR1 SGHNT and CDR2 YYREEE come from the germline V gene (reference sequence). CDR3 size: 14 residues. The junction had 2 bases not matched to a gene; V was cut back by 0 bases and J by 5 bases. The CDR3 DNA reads TGTGCCAGCAGCTTGGGGCAGGGGGATCAGCCCCAGCATTTT. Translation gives CASSLGQGDQPQHF.